This is a list of T cell receptor beta chains from one sample in a study of radiotherapy plus CTLA-4 blockade in lung cancer. Only in-frame clones appear in the TCRdb table, and some are missing; sequencing was by immunoSEQ multiplex PCR. The repertoire holds tens of thousands of clones, with roughly 80% as singletons. Sequencing used peripheral blood, obtained from a patient treated with radiotherapy plus ipilimumab. The receptors stem from a human donor with non-small cell lung cancer that progressed on radiotherapy plus ipilimumab. Each CDR3 is given with its conserved first and last residue. Fields, in order: clone size, J gene, V gene, D gene, CDR3 DNA, CDR3 protein. A D gene is named only where the DNA matches it firmly. Clone size is shown for a subset of rows, as once, few, many or a class of expanded clone.

clone size: -
J gene: TRBJ1-3
V gene: TRBV28
D gene: -
CDR3 DNA: TGTGCCAGCAGTTCCCCAGTTGGAGGGCGTGGAAACACCATATATTTT
CDR3 protein: CASSSPVGGRGNTIYF

clone size: -
J gene: TRBJ2-1
V gene: TRBV28
D gene: -
CDR3 DNA: TGTGCCAGCAGCCCGGGGCCCGAGCAGTTCTTC
CDR3 protein: CASSPGPEQFF

clone size: -
J gene: TRBJ2-5
V gene: TRBV11-2
D gene: -
CDR3 DNA: TGTGCCAGCAGCCCCGAGGGAGAGACCCAGTACTTC
CDR3 protein: CASSPEGETQYF

clone size: -
J gene: TRBJ1-1
V gene: TRBV2
D gene: TRBD1
CDR3 DNA: TGTGCCAGCACCATTCGACAGGGGACGAACACTGAAGCTTTCTTT
CDR3 protein: CASTIRQGTNTEAFF

clone size: -
J gene: TRBJ2-1
V gene: TRBV7-6
D gene: -
CDR3 DNA: TGTGCCAGCAGCAACCGGGTCGAGCCAGGCAATGAGCAGTTCTTC
CDR3 protein: CASSNRVEPGNEQFF

clone size: -
J gene: TRBJ1-1
V gene: TRBV30
D gene: TRBD1
CDR3 DNA: TGTGCCTGGATCCCAGGGGGTCAGGGGAACACTGAAGCTTTCTTT
CDR3 protein: CAWIPGGQGNTEAFF

clone size: -
J gene: TRBJ1-1
V gene: TRBV6-1
D gene: -
CDR3 DNA: TGTGCCAGCAGCCGGTGGGGGGGGCTGAACACTGAAGCTTTCTTT
CDR3 protein: CASSRWGGLNTEAFF

clone size: -
J gene: TRBJ2-1
V gene: TRBV5-8
D gene: -
CDR3 DNA: TGTGCCAGCAGCAACACACGTTCCTACAATGAGCAGTTCTTC
CDR3 protein: CASSNTRSYNEQFF

clone size: -
J gene: TRBJ2-5
V gene: TRBV11-2
D gene: -
CDR3 DNA: TGTGCCAGCAGCTTAGATTCCCAGGGCCAAGAGACCCAGTACTTC
CDR3 protein: CASSLDSQGQETQYF

clone size: -
J gene: TRBJ2-1
V gene: TRBV28
D gene: -
CDR3 DNA: TGTGCCAGCAGTTTGAAGCGAGTTAGGGTTGGTCAACATAACAATGAGCAGTTCTTC
CDR3 protein: CASSLKRVRVGQHNNEQFF

clone size: -
J gene: TRBJ2-5
V gene: TRBV27
D gene: TRBD2
CDR3 DNA: TGTGCCAGCAGTTTTCGGCTAGCGGTCACCCAAGAGACCCAGTACTTC
CDR3 protein: CASSFRLAVTQETQYF

clone size: -
J gene: TRBJ2-1
V gene: TRBV5-1
D gene: TRBD1
CDR3 DNA: TGCGCCAGCAGCCGATCCGGACAGGGGGCCTATGAGCAGTTCTTC
CDR3 protein: CASSRSGQGAYEQFF

clone size: -
J gene: TRBJ1-2
V gene: TRBV28
D gene: -
CDR3 DNA: TGTGCCAGTCAGCAGGTCCCCCGTAACTATGGCTACACCTTC
CDR3 protein: CASQQVPRNYGYTF

clone size: -
J gene: TRBJ1-2
V gene: TRBV5-1
D gene: -
CDR3 DNA: TGCGCCAGCAGCTGGACCCTACAGGGCTCCTATGGCTACACCTTC
CDR3 protein: CASSWTLQGSYGYTF

clone size: -
J gene: TRBJ1-2
V gene: TRBV28
D gene: -
CDR3 DNA: TGTGCCAGCAGTGGGGGGACCGACTATGGCTACACCTTC
CDR3 protein: CASSGGTDYGYTF

clone size: -
J gene: TRBJ1-1
V gene: TRBV28
D gene: -
CDR3 DNA: TGTGCCAGCAGTTACGCCGGGGCGAACACTGAAGCTTTCTTT
CDR3 protein: CASSYAGANTEAFF

clone size: -
J gene: TRBJ1-5
V gene: TRBV10-3
D gene: -
CDR3 DNA: TGTGCCATCAACGGGGATAGCAATCAGCCCCAGCATTTT
CDR3 protein: CAINGDSNQPQHF

clone size: -
J gene: TRBJ1-1
V gene: TRBV29-1
D gene: -
CDR3 DNA: TGCAGCGTTGAAAATCTGGGGAGGACTGAAGCTTTCTTT
CDR3 protein: CSVENLGRTEAFF

clone size: -
J gene: TRBJ2-7
V gene: TRBV5-1
D gene: -
CDR3 DNA: TGCGCCAGCAGCTCTCCGGACTTAGCCTACGAGCAGTACTTC
CDR3 protein: CASSSPDLAYEQYF

clone size: -
J gene: TRBJ2-7
V gene: TRBV7-8
D gene: -
CDR3 DNA: TGTGCCAGCAGCTTAGGTGGGTTGACGGCTTACGAGCAGTACTTC
CDR3 protein: CASSLGGLTAYEQYF

clone size: -
J gene: TRBJ1-5
V gene: TRBV7-8
D gene: -
CDR3 DNA: TGTGCCAGCAGCTTTCGTTTCGGGGTTCAGCCCCAGCATTTT
CDR3 protein: CASSFRFGVQPQHF

clone size: few
J gene: TRBJ1-2
V gene: TRBV19
D gene: -
CDR3 DNA: TGTGCCAGCCAGGATCCGGGACGACCTAACTATGGCTACACCTTC
CDR3 protein: CASQDPGRPNYGYTF

clone size: -
J gene: TRBJ1-5
V gene: TRBV5-6
D gene: -
CDR3 DNA: TGTGCCAGCAGCTTATCCGGGGTCGGCAATCAGCCCCAGCATTTT
CDR3 protein: CASSLSGVGNQPQHF

clone size: -
J gene: TRBJ1-4
V gene: TRBV27
D gene: -
CDR3 DNA: TGTGCCAGCAGTTACGGGAGTACTGAAAAACTGTTTTTT
CDR3 protein: CASSYGSTEKLFF

clone size: -
J gene: TRBJ2-6
V gene: TRBV9
D gene: -
CDR3 DNA: TGTGCCAGCAGCGTTGGGGGGACCGGGGCCAACGTCCTGACTTTC
CDR3 protein: CASSVGGTGANVLTF

clone size: -
J gene: TRBJ2-5
V gene: TRBV5-6
D gene: TRBD1
CDR3 DNA: TGTGCCAGCAGCTCCGCCCTAGGACAGGGATCGTACCAAGAGACCCAGTACTTC
CDR3 protein: CASSSALGQGSYQETQYF

clone size: -
J gene: TRBJ2-7
V gene: TRBV20-1
D gene: -
CDR3 DNA: TGCAGTGCTAGAGCCGAACTTCAGTACTTC
CDR3 protein: CSARAELQYF

clone size: -
J gene: TRBJ1-5
V gene: TRBV19
D gene: -
CDR3 DNA: TGTGCCAGTAGTATGAGCAGCTATAGCAATCAGCCCCAGCATTTT
CDR3 protein: CASSMSSYSNQPQHF

clone size: -
J gene: TRBJ1-5
V gene: TRBV4-1
D gene: TRBD1
CDR3 DNA: TGCGCCAGCAGCCAAGATGGTGGGGACAGCAGTAGCAATCAGCCCCAGCATTTT
CDR3 protein: CASSQDGGDSSSNQPQHF

clone size: few
J gene: TRBJ1-5
V gene: TRBV6-6
D gene: TRBD1
CDR3 DNA: TGTGCCAGCAGTGCCCAGGGGGGTTTCCAGCATTTT
CDR3 protein: CASSAQGGFQHF

clone size: -
J gene: TRBJ2-7
V gene: TRBV5-1
D gene: -
CDR3 DNA: TGCGCCAGCAGCTTGGATTCCCCCAGCTACGAGCAGTACTTC
CDR3 protein: CASSLDSPSYEQYF

clone size: -
J gene: TRBJ2-2
V gene: TRBV7-3
D gene: -
CDR3 DNA: TGTGCCAGCAGCTTATCCAGCGGCACCGGGGAGCTGTTTTTT
CDR3 protein: CASSLSSGTGELFF

clone size: -
J gene: TRBJ1-2
V gene: TRBV4-1
D gene: -
CDR3 DNA: TGCGCCAGCAGTCCTGTGATACCCCTCTATGGCTACACCTTC
CDR3 protein: CASSPVIPLYGYTF

clone size: -
J gene: TRBJ2-1
V gene: TRBV28
D gene: TRBD2
CDR3 DNA: TGTGCCAGCAGTTTATGGACTAGCGGGAGTAGGTTTTACAATGAGCAGTTCTTC
CDR3 protein: CASSLWTSGSRFYNEQFF

clone size: -
J gene: TRBJ2-2
V gene: TRBV2
D gene: TRBD1
CDR3 DNA: TGTGCCAGCAGTGAGAGTTTGGGACAGGGGAAGACCGGGGAGCTGTTTTTT
CDR3 protein: CASSESLGQGKTGELFF

clone size: -
J gene: TRBJ2-4
V gene: TRBV19
D gene: TRBD2
CDR3 DNA: TGTGCCAGTAGTATAGGCGGGAGCGAATACATTCAGTACTTC
CDR3 protein: CASSIGGSEYIQYF

clone size: -
J gene: TRBJ2-1
V gene: TRBV5-4
D gene: TRBD2
CDR3 DNA: TGTGCCAGCAGCCCAGACGGCGGGAGACCTTTCAATGAGCAGTTCTTC
CDR3 protein: CASSPDGGRPFNEQFF

clone size: -
J gene: TRBJ1-5
V gene: TRBV4-1
D gene: -
CDR3 DNA: TGCGCCAGCAGCCAAGATGGCGGCAATAGCAATCAGCCCCAGCATTTT
CDR3 protein: CASSQDGGNSNQPQHF

clone size: -
J gene: TRBJ2-7
V gene: TRBV28
D gene: -
CDR3 DNA: TGTGCCAGCAGGGCCGGGGGGCGCACCTACGAGCAGTACTTC
CDR3 protein: CASRAGGRTYEQYF

clone size: few
J gene: TRBJ1-2
V gene: TRBV9
D gene: -
CDR3 DNA: TGTGCCAGCAGCCGAGCGGCAGGGACCAACTATGGCTACACCTTC
CDR3 protein: CASSRAAGTNYGYTF

clone size: -
J gene: TRBJ2-7
V gene: TRBV4-1
D gene: TRBD2
CDR3 DNA: TGCGCCAGCAGCCAAGTCGTGTCCTCGGGACTAGCGATGCACGAGCAGTACTTC
CDR3 protein: CASSQVVSSGLAMHEQYF

clone size: few
J gene: TRBJ2-3
V gene: TRBV30
D gene: -
CDR3 DNA: TGTGCCTGGGCCCCTTCGGGATCAGATACGCAGTATTTT
CDR3 protein: CAWAPSGSDTQYF

clone size: -
J gene: TRBJ2-2
V gene: TRBV10-3
D gene: TRBD1
CDR3 DNA: TGTGCCATCCCGGGCGACAGGGGGCTGTATGCGAACACCGGGGAGCTGTTTTTT
CDR3 protein: CAIPGDRGLYANTGELFF

clone size: -
J gene: TRBJ2-7
V gene: TRBV11-2
D gene: -
CDR3 DNA: TGTGCCAGCAGCGACCCGGACCGACACTACGAGCAGTACTTC
CDR3 protein: CASSDPDRHYEQYF

clone size: -
J gene: TRBJ2-3
V gene: TRBV10-3
D gene: -
CDR3 DNA: TGTGCCATCAGTCGGGACGGCAGCACAGATACGCAGTATTTT
CDR3 protein: CAISRDGSTDTQYF

clone size: -
J gene: TRBJ2-3
V gene: TRBV6-1
D gene: -
CDR3 DNA: TGTGCCAGCAGGAGACATCTGGTCTCAGATACGCAGTATTTT
CDR3 protein: CASRRHLVSDTQYF

clone size: once
J gene: TRBJ1-2
V gene: TRBV2
D gene: -
CDR3 DNA: TGTGCCAGCAGTGAAACTGTACAATCTTATGGCTACACCTTC
CDR3 protein: CASSETVQSYGYTF

clone size: -
J gene: TRBJ1-2
V gene: TRBV28
D gene: -
CDR3 DNA: TGTGCCAGCAGTTTTAAGGGGTTCTATGGCTACACCTTC
CDR3 protein: CASSFKGFYGYTF

clone size: -
J gene: TRBJ2-2
V gene: TRBV7-6
D gene: -
CDR3 DNA: TGTGCCAGCAGCTTAGGGGGCAACGCCGGGGAGCTGTTTTTT
CDR3 protein: CASSLGGNAGELFF

clone size: few
J gene: TRBJ1-2
V gene: TRBV28
D gene: -
CDR3 DNA: TGTGCCAGCAGTTTAGCGGGGGCTCCCTATGGCTACACCTTC
CDR3 protein: CASSLAGAPYGYTF

clone size: -
J gene: TRBJ2-7
V gene: TRBV6-6
D gene: TRBD2
CDR3 DNA: TGTGCCAGCAATTCCCCGGGACTAGCTTCCTACGAGCAGTACTTC
CDR3 protein: CASNSPGLASYEQYF

clone size: -
J gene: TRBJ2-3
V gene: TRBV19
D gene: TRBD1
CDR3 DNA: TGTGCCAGTAGTATGACAGGGATTGGAGATACGCAGTATTTT
CDR3 protein: CASSMTGIGDTQYF